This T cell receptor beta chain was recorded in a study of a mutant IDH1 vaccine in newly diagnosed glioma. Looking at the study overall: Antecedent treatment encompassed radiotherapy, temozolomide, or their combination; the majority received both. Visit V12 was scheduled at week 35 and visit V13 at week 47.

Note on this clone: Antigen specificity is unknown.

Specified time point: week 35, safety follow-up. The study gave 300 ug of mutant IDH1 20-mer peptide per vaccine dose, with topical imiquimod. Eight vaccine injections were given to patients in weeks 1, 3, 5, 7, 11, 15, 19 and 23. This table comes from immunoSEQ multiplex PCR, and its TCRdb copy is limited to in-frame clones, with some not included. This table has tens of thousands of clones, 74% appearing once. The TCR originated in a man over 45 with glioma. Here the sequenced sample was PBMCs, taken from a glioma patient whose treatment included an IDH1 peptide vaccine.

CDR3 loop: CASSLVGWGPLYNEQFF. The CDR3 DNA follows: TGTGCCAGCAGCTTGGTAGGGTGGGGGCCTCTATACAATGAGCAGTTCTTC. The chain links TRBV5-6 to TRBJ2-1; weak D call: TRBD1 (6 bases). Germline CDR1 reads SGHDT; CDR2 reads YYEEEE. This CDR3 is 17 amino acids long. Trimming left V 0 bases short and J 4 bases short, with 17 bases between.